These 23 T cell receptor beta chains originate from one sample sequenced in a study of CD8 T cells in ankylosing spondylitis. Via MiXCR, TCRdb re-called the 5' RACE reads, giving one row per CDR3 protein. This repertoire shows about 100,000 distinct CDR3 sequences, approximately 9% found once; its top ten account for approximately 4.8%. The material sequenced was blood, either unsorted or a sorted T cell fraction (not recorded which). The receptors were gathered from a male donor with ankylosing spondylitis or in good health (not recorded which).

In nucleotides, the CDR3 is TGTGCCAGCAGCTTAGGGGAGGGCCATTGGAGCACAGATACGCAGTATTTT. This gives the protein CASSLGEGHWSTDTQYF. The V and J genes are TRBV7-9 and TRBJ2-3, with 7 bases that match TRBD2. The J segment lost 0 bases and the V segment lost 1 base, leaving 7 bases of the junction unmatched. CDR1 SEHNR and CDR2 FQNEAQ come from the germline V gene (reference sequence). The CDR3 consists of 17 residues.

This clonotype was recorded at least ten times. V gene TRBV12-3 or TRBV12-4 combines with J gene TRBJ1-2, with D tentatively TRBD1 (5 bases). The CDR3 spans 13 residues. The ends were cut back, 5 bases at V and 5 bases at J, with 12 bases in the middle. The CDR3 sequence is CASSTGPGYGYTF. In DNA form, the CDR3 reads TGTGCCAGCAGTACAGGTCCCGGATATGGCTACACCTTC.

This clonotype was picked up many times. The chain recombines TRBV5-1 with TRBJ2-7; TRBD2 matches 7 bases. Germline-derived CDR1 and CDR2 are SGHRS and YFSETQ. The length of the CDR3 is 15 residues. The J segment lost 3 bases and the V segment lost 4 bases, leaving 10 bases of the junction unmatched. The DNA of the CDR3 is TGCGCCAGCAGCGCCCGACCCGGGGGGAGCTACGAGCAGTACTTC. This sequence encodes CASSARPGGSYEQYF.

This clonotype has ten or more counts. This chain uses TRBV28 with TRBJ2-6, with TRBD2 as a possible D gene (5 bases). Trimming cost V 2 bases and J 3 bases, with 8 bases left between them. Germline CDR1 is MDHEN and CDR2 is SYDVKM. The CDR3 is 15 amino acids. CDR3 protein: CASSLRGLGANVLTF. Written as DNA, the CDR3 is TGTGCCAGCAGTTTACGTGGACTTGGGGCCAACGTCCTGACTTTC.

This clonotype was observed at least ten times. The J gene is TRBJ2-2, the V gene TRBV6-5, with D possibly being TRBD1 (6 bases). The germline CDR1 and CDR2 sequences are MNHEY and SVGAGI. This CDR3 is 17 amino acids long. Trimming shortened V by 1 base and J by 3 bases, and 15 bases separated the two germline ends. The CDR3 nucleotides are TGTGCCAGCAGTTACTTGAAACCTGGGGGCTACACCGGGGAGCTGTTTTTT. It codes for CASSYLKPGGYTGELFF.

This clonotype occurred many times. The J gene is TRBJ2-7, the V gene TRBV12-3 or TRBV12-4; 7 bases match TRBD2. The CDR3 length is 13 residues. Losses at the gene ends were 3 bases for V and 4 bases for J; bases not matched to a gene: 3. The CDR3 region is CASSFERGYEQYF. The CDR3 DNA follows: TGTGCCAGCAGTTTCGAGCGGGGATACGAGCAGTACTTC.

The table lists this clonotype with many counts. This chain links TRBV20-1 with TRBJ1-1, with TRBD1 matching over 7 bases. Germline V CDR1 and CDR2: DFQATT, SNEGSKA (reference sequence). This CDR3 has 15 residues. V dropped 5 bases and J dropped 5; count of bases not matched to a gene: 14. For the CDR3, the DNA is TGCAGTGCTCGAACTTCCGGGACAGTGGGGACTGAAGCTTTCTTT. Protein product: CSARTSGTVGTEAFF.

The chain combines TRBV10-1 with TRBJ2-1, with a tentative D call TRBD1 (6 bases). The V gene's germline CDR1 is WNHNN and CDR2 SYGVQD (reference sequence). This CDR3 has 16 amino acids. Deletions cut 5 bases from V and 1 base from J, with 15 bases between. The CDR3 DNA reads TGCGCCAGCAGTCTAAACAGGGAAGGGTCCTACAATGAGCAGTTCTTC. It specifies CASSLNREGSYNEQFF.

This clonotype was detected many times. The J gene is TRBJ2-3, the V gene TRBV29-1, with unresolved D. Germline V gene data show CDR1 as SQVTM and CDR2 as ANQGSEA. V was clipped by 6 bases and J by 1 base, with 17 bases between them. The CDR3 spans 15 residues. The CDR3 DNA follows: TGCAGCGTGGCCCGATACGGATCTGGCACAGATACGCAGTATTTT. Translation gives CSVARYGSGTDTQYF.

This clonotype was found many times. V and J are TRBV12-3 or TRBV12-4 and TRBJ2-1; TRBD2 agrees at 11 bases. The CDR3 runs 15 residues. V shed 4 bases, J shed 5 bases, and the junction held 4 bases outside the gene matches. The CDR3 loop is CASSSLAGGNNEQFF. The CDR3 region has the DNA TGTGCCAGCAGTTCCCTAGCGGGGGGTAACAATGAGCAGTTCTTC.

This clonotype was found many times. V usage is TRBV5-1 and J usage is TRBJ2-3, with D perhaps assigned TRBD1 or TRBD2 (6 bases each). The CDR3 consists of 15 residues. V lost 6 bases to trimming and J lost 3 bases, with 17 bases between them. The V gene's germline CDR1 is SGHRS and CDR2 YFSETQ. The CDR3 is CASTLTRGFTDTQYF. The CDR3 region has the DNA TGCGCCAGCACCCTGACTAGGGGGTTTACAGATACGCAGTATTTT.

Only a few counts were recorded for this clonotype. The CDR3 coding sequence is TGTGCCAGCAGATTGGGGCCCTACGAGCAGTACTTC. As protein: CASRLGPYEQYF. The genes are TRBV7-2 and TRBJ2-7, with D tentatively TRBD1 (5 bases). V gave up 6 bases and J gave up 2 bases, with 8 bases separating them. CDR1 is SGHTA, CDR2 FQGNSA, per germline. The CDR3 is 12 residues long.

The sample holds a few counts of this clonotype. The chain's CDR3 is CSAKKHGNQPQHF. CDR3 nucleotides: TGCAGTGCTAAAAAACACGGCAATCAGCCCCAGCATTTT. This chain uses TRBV20-1 with TRBJ1-5; D unclear. The CDR3 consists of 13 residues. V was shortened by 4 bases and J by 2 bases, with 9 bases between the two germline ends. Per the germline V gene, CDR1 is DFQATT and CDR2 is SNEGSKA (reference sequence).

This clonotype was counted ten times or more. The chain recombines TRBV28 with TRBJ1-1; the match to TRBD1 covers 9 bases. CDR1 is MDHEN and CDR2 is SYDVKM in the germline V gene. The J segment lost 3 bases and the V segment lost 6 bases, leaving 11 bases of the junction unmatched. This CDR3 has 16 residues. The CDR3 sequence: CASRPTGGRGHTEAFF. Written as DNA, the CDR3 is TGTGCCAGCAGACCCACAGGGGGCAGGGGGCACACTGAAGCTTTCTTT.

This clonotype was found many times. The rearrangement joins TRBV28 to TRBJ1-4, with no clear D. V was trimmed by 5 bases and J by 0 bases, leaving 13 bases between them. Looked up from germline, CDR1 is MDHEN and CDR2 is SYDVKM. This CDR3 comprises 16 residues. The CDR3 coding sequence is TGTGCCAGCAGTCGGTGGAGGGTTTCAACTAATGAAAAACTGTTTTTT. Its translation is CASSRWRVSTNEKLFF.

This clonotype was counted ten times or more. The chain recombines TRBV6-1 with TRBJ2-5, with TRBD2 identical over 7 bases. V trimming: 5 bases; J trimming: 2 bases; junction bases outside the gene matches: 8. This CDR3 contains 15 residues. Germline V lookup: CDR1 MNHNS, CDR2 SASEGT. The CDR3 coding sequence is TGTGCCAGCAGTACCAACGGGGGGAGGCAAGAGACCCAGTACTTC. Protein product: CASSTNGGRQETQYF.

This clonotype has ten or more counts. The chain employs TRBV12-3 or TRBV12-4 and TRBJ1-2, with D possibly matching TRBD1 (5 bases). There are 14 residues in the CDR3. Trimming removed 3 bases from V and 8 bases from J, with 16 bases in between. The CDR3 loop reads CASSLGGQYRGYTF. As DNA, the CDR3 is TGTGCCAGCAGTTTGGGAGGACAATATAGGGGCTACACCTTC.

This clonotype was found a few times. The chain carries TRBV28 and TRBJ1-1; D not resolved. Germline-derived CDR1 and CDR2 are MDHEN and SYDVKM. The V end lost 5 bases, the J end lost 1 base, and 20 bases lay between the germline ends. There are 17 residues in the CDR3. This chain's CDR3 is CASSDQTPATTNTEAFF. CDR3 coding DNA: TGTGCCAGCAGTGACCAGACGCCAGCGACGACGAACACTGAAGCTTTCTTT.

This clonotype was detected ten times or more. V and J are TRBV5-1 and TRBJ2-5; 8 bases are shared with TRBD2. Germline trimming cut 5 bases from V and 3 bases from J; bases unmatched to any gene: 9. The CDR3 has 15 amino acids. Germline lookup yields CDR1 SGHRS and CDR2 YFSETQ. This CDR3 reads CASSLAGYFEETQYF. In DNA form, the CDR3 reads TGCGCCAGCAGTTTAGCGGGGTATTTTGAAGAGACCCAGTACTTC.

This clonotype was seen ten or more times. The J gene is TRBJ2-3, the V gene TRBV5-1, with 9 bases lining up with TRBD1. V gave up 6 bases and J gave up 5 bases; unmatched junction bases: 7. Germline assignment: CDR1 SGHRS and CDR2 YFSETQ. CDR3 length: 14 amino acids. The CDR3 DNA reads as TGCGCCAGCAACTCGGGACAGGGTATAGATACGCAGTATTTT. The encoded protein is CASNSGQGIDTQYF.

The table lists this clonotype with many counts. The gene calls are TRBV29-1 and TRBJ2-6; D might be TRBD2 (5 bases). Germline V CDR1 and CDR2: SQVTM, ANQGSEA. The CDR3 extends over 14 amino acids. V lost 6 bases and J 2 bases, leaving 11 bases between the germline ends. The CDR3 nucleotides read TGCAGCGTAGGTGGAGGAGCTGGGGCCAACGTCCTGACTTTC. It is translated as CSVGGGAGANVLTF. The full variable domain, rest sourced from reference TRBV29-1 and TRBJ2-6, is SAVISQKPSRDICQRGTSLTIQCQVDSQVTMMFWYRQQPGQSLTLIATANQGSEATYESGFVIDKFPISRPNLTFSTLTVSNMSPEDSSIYLCSVGGGAGANVLTFGAGSRLTVL.

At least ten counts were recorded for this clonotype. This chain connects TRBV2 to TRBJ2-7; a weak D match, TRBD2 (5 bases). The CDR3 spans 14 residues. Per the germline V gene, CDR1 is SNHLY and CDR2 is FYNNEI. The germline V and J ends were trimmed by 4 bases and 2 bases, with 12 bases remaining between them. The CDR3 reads CASSGRGSPYEQYF. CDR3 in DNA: TGTGCCAGCAGTGGTCGGGGATCCCCCTACGAGCAGTACTTC. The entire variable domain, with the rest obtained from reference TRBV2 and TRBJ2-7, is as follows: EPEVTQTPSHQVTQMGQEVILRCVPISNHLYFYWYRQILGQKVEFLVSFYNNEISEKSEIFDDQFSVERPDGSNFTLKIRSTKLEDSAMYFCASSGRGSPYEQYFGPGTRLTVT.

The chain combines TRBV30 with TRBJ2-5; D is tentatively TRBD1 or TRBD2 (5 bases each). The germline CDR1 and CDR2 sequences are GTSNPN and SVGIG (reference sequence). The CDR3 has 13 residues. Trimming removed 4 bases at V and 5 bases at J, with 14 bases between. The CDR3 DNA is TGTGCCTGGAAAGAAAAGGGACCGGAGACCCAGTACTTC. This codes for CAWKEKGPETQYF.